This T cell receptor (beta chain) was identified in a study of shared clonotypes between healthy human individuals. Some clones are missing from TCRdb's copy, which holds only in-frame ones; the method was immunoSEQ multiplex PCR. The sample includes 2 million to 2.5 million clones, around 95% of them seen just once. The clonotype comes from a man aged 18 to 29 in good health. The specimen was naive CD4+ T cells sorted from blood. Specified subset: CD45RA+ positively selected.

CDR3 nucleotide sequence: TGTGCCAGCAGTGATAGTCGCCAGGGGAACACTGAAGCTTTCTTT. Residues: CASSDSRQGNTEAFF. This sequence joins TRBV2 and TRBJ1-1; perhaps TRBD1 as D (5 bases). CDR1 SNHLY and CDR2 FYNNEI come from the germline V gene. V was trimmed by 3 bases and J by 1 base, leaving 12 bases between them. The CDR3 runs 15 residues.